This record looks at one TCR beta chain sequence and its context. Its matching antigen is unknown. The assay was immunoSEQ multiplex PCR, and TCRdb's table has in-frame clones only and misses some. The data show about 55,000 clones, roughly 90% seen once. Unexposed donor CD4+ T cells date from 2011-2018, before the COVID-19 pandemic. This sample stems from a study of CD4 T cells in relation to SARS-CoV-2 and coronaviruses. Looking at the study overall: Shared crossreactive spike epitopes were mapped to their HLA restriction.

This CDR3 has 15 residues. Looked up from germline, CDR1 is MNHNY and CDR2 is SVGAGI (reference sequence). After removal of 6 bases from V and 8 bases from J, the junction contained 12 bases not matched to a gene. Findings and limits, study-wide: According to naive versus memory sequencing, detected responses are memory recall, not newly primed.

V is TRBV6-6 and J is TRBJ2-1; 8 positions match TRBD2. This clonotype was sampled from a human donor in good health. The specimen sequenced was memory CD4+ T cells from PBMCs. The CDR3 nucleotides are TGTGCCAGCAGGCATGACTACCTAGCGGGCGATGAGCAGTTCTTC. Protein: CASRHDYLAGDEQFF.